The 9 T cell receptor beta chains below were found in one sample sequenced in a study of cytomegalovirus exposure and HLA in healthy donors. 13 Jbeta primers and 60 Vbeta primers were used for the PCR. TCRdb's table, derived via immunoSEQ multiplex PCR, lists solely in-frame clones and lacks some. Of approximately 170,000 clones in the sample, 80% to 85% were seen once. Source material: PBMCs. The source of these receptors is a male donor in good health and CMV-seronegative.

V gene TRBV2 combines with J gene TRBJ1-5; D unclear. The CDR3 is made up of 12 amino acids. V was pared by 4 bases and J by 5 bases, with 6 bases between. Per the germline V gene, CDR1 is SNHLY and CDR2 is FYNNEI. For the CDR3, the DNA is TGTGCCAGCAGTGGGGGAGATCAGCCCCAGCATTTT. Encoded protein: CASSGGDQPQHF.

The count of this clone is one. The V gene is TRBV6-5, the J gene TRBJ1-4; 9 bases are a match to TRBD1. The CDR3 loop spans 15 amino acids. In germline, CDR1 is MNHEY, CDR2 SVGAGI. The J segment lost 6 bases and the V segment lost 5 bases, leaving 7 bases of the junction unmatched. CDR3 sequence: CASSTTGGGDEKLFF. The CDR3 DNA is TGTGCCAGCAGTACGACAGGGGGAGGGGATGAAAAACTGTTTTTT.

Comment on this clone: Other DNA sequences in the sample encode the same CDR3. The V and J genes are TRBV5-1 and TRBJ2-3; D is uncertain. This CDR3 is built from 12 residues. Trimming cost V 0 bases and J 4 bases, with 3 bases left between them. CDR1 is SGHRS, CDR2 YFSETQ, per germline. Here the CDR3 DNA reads TGCGCCAGCAGCTTGGCCGCAGATACGCAGTATTTT. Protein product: CASSLAADTQYF. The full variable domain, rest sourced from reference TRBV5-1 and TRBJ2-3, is KAGVTQTPRYLIKTRGQQVTLSCSPISGHRSVSWYQQTPGQGLQFLFEYFSETQRNKGNFPGRFSGRQFSNSRSEMNVSTLELGDSALYLCASSLAADTQYFGPGTRLTVL.

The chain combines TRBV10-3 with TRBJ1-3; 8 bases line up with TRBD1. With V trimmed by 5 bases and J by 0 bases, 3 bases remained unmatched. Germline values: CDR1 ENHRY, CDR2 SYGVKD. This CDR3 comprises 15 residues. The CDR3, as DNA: TGTGCCATCAGTACTACAGGGGGCTCTGGAAACACCATATATTTT. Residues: CAISTTGGSGNTIYF.

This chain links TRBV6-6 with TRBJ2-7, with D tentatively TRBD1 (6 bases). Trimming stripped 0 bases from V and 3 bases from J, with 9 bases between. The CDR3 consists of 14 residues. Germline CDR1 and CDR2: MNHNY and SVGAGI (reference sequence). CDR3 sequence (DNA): TGTGCCAGCAGTTACTCGTGGACAGACTACGAGCAGTACTTC. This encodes CASSYSWTDYEQYF.

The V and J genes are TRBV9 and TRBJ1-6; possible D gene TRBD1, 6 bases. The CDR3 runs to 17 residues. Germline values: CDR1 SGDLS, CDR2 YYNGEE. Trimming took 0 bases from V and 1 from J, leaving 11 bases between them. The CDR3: CASSVEGDVSYNSPLHF. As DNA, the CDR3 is TGTGCCAGCAGCGTAGAGGGGGACGTATCCTATAATTCACCCCTCCACTTT. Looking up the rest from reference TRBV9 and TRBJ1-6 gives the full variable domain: DSGVTQTPKHLITATGQRVTLRCSPRSGDLSVYWYQQSLDQGLQFLIQYYNGEERAKGNILERFSAQQFPDLHSELNLSSLELGDSALYFCASSVEGDVSYNSPLHFGNGTRLTVT.

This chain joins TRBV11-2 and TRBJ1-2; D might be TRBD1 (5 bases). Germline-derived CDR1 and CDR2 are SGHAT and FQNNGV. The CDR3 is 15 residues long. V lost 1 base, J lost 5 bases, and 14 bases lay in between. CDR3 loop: CASSLGGAAPYGYTF. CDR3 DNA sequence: TGTGCCAGCAGCTTAGGTGGGGCTGCTCCATATGGCTACACCTTC.

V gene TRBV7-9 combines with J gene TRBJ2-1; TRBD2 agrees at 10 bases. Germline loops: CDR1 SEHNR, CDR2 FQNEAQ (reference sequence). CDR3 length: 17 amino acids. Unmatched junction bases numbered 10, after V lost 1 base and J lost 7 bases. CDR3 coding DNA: TGTGCCAGCAGCTTAGGGGTGATAGCGGGGGGTCGTAATGAGCAGTTCTTC. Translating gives CASSLGVIAGGRNEQFF.

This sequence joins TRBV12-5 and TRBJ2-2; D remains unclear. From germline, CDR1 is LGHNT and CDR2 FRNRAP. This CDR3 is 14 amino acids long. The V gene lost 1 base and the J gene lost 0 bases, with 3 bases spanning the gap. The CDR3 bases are TGTGCTAGTGGTTTGGGAGCGAACACCGGGGAGCTGTTTTTT. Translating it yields CASGLGANTGELFF.